These 8 T cell receptor beta chains originate from one sample sequenced in a study of control samples from healthy donors and cancer patients. Sequencing used immunoSEQ multiplex PCR; TCRdb keeps in-frame clones, though not all of them. The table has tens of thousands of clones, 70% to 90% seen once. The sample was blood. These receptors all come from a man aged 25 to 40 in good health.

The chain recombines TRBV28 with TRBJ2-7; the match to TRBD2 covers 8 bases. The CDR3 is 16 residues long. The V gene end was trimmed by 5 bases and the J gene end by 4 bases; junction bases not matched to a gene: 13. CDR1 is MDHEN, CDR2 SYDVKM, per germline. CDR3 region: CASSDGGARGWYEQYF. The CDR3 nucleotides read TGTGCCAGCAGTGACGGGGGGGCGCGGGGCTGGTACGAGCAGTACTTC.

This clone was counted at least ten times. V is TRBV7-9 and J is TRBJ2-5; D assignment may be TRBD1 or TRBD2 (6 bases each). The germline V gene encodes CDR1 SEHNR and CDR2 FQNEAQ (reference sequence). The CDR3 consists of 13 residues. V lost 5 bases and J 2 bases, leaving 9 bases between the germline ends. The CDR3, as DNA: TGTGCCAGCAGCCGGGGGCAGCAAGAGACCCAGTACTTC. This gives the protein CASSRGQQETQYF.

The chain couples TRBV5-8 to TRBJ2-7, with D possibly being TRBD2 (5 bases). Germline CDR1 and CDR2: SGHTS and YDEGEE. With 5 bases removed from V and 7 bases from J, the gap between germline ends came to 22 bases. The CDR3 loop spans 15 amino acids. CDR3 DNA: TGTGCCAGCAGGATACCTTGGACGGTGAGCGGTGAGCAGTACTTC. Translation gives CASRIPWTVSGEQYF.

The chain employs TRBV5-1 and TRBJ1-1, with 7 positions matching TRBD1. The CDR3 runs 13 residues. The germline CDR1 and CDR2 sequences are SGHRS and YFSETQ. Trimming at V came to 4 bases and at J to 11 bases, leaving 11 bases not matched to a gene. The CDR3 region has the DNA TGCGCCAGCAGCGAACAGACAGGGTTTGACGCTTTCTTT. Residues: CASSEQTGFDAFF.

The rearrangement uses TRBV15 and TRBJ1-1; D is ambiguous. The CDR3 has 15 amino acids. CDR1 and CDR2 (germline): LNHNV, YYDKDF (reference sequence). V was pared by 0 bases and J by 7 bases, with 15 bases between. The CDR3 reads CATSRDPLGNDEAFF. In DNA form, the CDR3 reads TGTGCCACCAGCAGAGATCCCCTCGGGAACGATGAAGCTTTCTTT.

This chain connects TRBV19 to TRBJ2-1; D is possibly TRBD2 (7 bases). The CDR3 length is 17 residues. Trimming pared 5 bases from V and 2 bases from J, leaving 19 bases between. CDR1 LNHDA and CDR2 SQIVND come from the germline V gene (reference sequence). The CDR3 DNA reads TGTGCCAGTAGTTTAAAACGGAACGGGGGGCCCTACAATGAGCAGTTCTTC. The encoded protein is CASSLKRNGGPYNEQFF. Full variable domain (outside the CDR3, taken from reference TRBV19 and TRBJ2-1): DGGITQSPKYLFRKEGQNVTLSCEQNLNHDAMYWYRQDPGQGLRLIYYSQIVNDFQKGDIAEGYSVSREKKESFPLTVTSAQKNPTAFYLCASSLKRNGGPYNEQFFGPGTRLTVL.

The chain carries TRBV30 and TRBJ1-2, with D possibly matching TRBD1 (5 bases). Trimming left V 2 bases short and J 9 bases short, with 22 bases between. Per germline, CDR1 GTSNPN and CDR2 SVGIG (reference sequence). The CDR3 runs 15 residues. CDR3 loop: CAWSPPTQEISRYTF. In DNA, the CDR3 is TGTGCCTGGAGTCCGCCTACACAGGAGATATCGCGCTACACCTTC.

The gene calls are TRBV10-3 and TRBJ1-5; 10 positions match TRBD1. With V trimmed by 5 bases and J by 2 bases, 3 bases remained unmatched. The CDR3 covers 15 residues. Germline V lookup: CDR1 ENHRY, CDR2 SYGVKD. The CDR3 sequence: CAISTGTGGNQPQHF. The CDR3 nucleotides are TGTGCCATCAGTACCGGGACAGGGGGCAATCAGCCCCAGCATTTT.